The 25 T cell receptor beta chains presented below share a single source sample, sequenced in a study of T cell repertoires in cytomegalovirus infection. The antigens of these receptors remain unknown. TCRdb reprocessed the reads via MiXCR and lists one record per CDR3 protein. Of roughly 920,000 distinct CDR3 sequences listed, 30% to 40% are singletons. Sequences were derived from cultured CD8+ T cells from PBMCs, sampled from culture after CMV antigen stimulation. These receptors all come from a human donor in good health (CMV status not recorded). Some clones in this sample may be carry-over from other donors' samples.

The J gene is TRBJ1-1, the V gene TRBV5-5; D uncertain. Trimming removed 4 bases at V and 11 bases at J, with 15 bases between. Germline loops: CDR1 SGHKS, CDR2 YYEKEE (reference sequence). The CDR3 loop spans 12 amino acids. This CDR3 reads CASSPIGPEAFF. CDR3 sequence (DNA): TGTGCCAGCAGCCCTATCGGACCGGAGGCTTTCTTT.

Ten or more counts support this clonotype. The chain joins TRBV4-3 to TRBJ1-3; D is unclear. Germline loops: CDR1 LGHNA, CDR2 YSLEER. The CDR3 contains 17 residues. With 0 bases removed from V and 0 bases from J, the gap between germline ends came to 12 bases. The CDR3 is CASSQDPSPSSGNTIYF. The CDR3 DNA sequence: TGCGCCAGCAGCCAAGATCCCAGCCCAAGCTCTGGAAACACCATATATTTT.

This clonotype was seen just once. The rearrangement joins TRBV18 to TRBJ2-1; D assignment may be TRBD1 or TRBD2 (5 bases each). This CDR3 spans 16 amino acids. Germline V gene data show CDR1 as KGHSH and CDR2 as LQKENI. V lost 3 bases and J lost 5, with 17 bases in between. The CDR3 nucleotides are TGTGCCAGCTCACCGAAAGGGACGCCTATCCACAATGAGCAGTTCTTC. This gives the protein CASSPKGTPIHNEQFF.

This clonotype was detected only a few times. The CDR3 loop reads CASSPPGAQETQYF. The CDR3 nucleotides read TGTGCCAGCAGTCCCCCTGGCGCCCAAGAGACCCAGTACTTC. The chain uses TRBV12-3 or TRBV12-4 and TRBJ2-5, with no clear D. V lost 5 bases and J lost 1, with 11 bases in between. The CDR3 extends over 14 amino acids.

The chain is built from TRBV6-2 or TRBV6-3 and TRBJ2-5, with 10 bases lining up with TRBD1. Germline loops: CDR1 MNHEY, CDR2 SVGEGT. This CDR3 comprises 19 residues. The trim removed 6 bases at V and 1 base at J, leaving 17 bases unmatched. The CDR3 is CASRTPGQGLGDAQETQYF. DNA for the CDR3: TGTGCCAGCAGAACACCGGGACAGGGGTTGGGAGATGCCCAAGAGACCCAGTACTTC.

V is TRBV19 and J is TRBJ2-3, with 10 bases lining up with TRBD1. V lost 4 bases and J lost 2; bases outside the gene matches: 15. In germline, CDR1 is LNHDA, CDR2 SQIVND (reference sequence). There are 19 residues in the CDR3. This chain's CDR3 is CASSSTGTGALIPTDTQYF. The CDR3 coding sequence is TGTGCCAGTAGTAGCACTGGGACAGGGGCTCTCATTCCCACAGATACGCAGTATTTT.

This sequence joins TRBV6-1 and TRBJ2-1; D not resolved. The germline V gene has CDR1 MNHNS and CDR2 SASEGT. This CDR3 comprises 16 residues. The V end was cut by 1 base, the J end by 7 bases, with 17 bases between. CDR3 in amino acids: CASSEVFRAQGNEQFF. Written as DNA, the CDR3 is TGTGCCAGCAGTGAAGTATTCCGGGCCCAAGGGAATGAGCAGTTCTTC.

The J gene is TRBJ2-1, the V gene TRBV9, with 12 bases fitting TRBD2. CDR1 is SGDLS, CDR2 YYNGEE, per germline. V dropped 5 bases and J dropped 7; count of bases not matched to a gene: 7. The CDR3 loop spans 15 amino acids. Here the CDR3 DNA reads TGTGCCAGCAGACCAACTAGCGGGGGGTGGAATGAGCAGTTCTTC. Translation: CASRPTSGGWNEQFF.

This clonotype has a handful of counts. The chain couples TRBV6-2 or TRBV6-3 to TRBJ2-5; unclear D gene. Germline CDR1 MNHEY, CDR2 SVGEGT. CDR3 length: 14 residues. Trimming removed 2 bases from V and 1 base from J, with 8 bases in between. The CDR3 nucleotides are TGTGCCAGCAGTTACGCAGAGATCCAAGAGACCCAGTACTTC. It specifies CASSYAEIQETQYF.

Points on this clonotype: The junction shows a germline mismatch at one end, possibly a read error. This sequence joins TRBV6-2 or TRBV6-3 and TRBJ2-5; 11 nucleotides match TRBD2. The CDR3 spans 18 residues. The germline CDR1 and CDR2 sequences are MNHEY and SVGEGT. DNA of the CDR3: TGTGCCAGCAGACTCGGGGGAGGACTAGCGGGTTCTCAAGAGACCCGGTACTTC. Protein: CASRLGGGLAGSQETRYF.

The chain links TRBV20-1 to TRBJ2-1; possible D gene TRBD1, 5 bases. V was clipped by 0 bases and J by 13 bases, with 13 bases between them. The CDR3 has 12 amino acids. Germline values: CDR1 DFQATT, CDR2 SNEGSKA (reference sequence). The CDR3 loop reads CSARDTLRVQFF. The CDR3 DNA follows: TGCAGTGCTAGAGATACGCTCAGGGTTCAGTTCTTC.

The V gene is TRBV4-2, the J gene TRBJ1-2, with D possibly being TRBD1 (6 bases). This CDR3 has 16 residues. The V end lost 0 bases, the J end lost 7 bases, and 18 bases lay between the germline ends. The germline V gene encodes CDR1 LGHNA and CDR2 YNFKEQ. This chain's CDR3 is CASSQDRGRGDLGYTF. CDR3 DNA sequence: TGTGCCAGCAGCCAAGATCGCGGCAGGGGCGATCTTGGCTACACCTTC.

This clonotype has a handful of counts. This CDR3 reads CASSPFRDDYGYTF. CDR3 bases: TGTGCCAGCAGTCCCTTCCGGGACGACTATGGCTACACCTTC. The chain joins TRBV6-2 or TRBV6-3 to TRBJ1-2, with a possible D match to TRBD1 (5 bases). Trimming removed 5 bases from V and 3 bases from J, with 13 bases in between. Germline-derived CDR1 and CDR2 are MNHEY and SVGEGT. The CDR3 length is 14 residues.

The rearrangement uses TRBV28 and TRBJ2-1; 7 bases are shared with TRBD1. V lost 4 bases to trimming and J lost 0 bases; unmatched junction nucleotides: 15. Germline V gene sequence: CDR1 MDHEN, CDR2 SYDVKM. The CDR3 totals 19 residues. CDR3 DNA: TGTGCCAGCAGTTCCCCCTCTCCAAGGGGGCTTAGCTCCTACAATGAGCAGTTCTTC. Encoded protein: CASSSPSPRGLSSYNEQFF.

Many counts were recorded for this clonotype. This CDR3 is CASSLEGQFNEKLFF. The CDR3 nucleotides are TGTGCCAGCAGCTTGGAGGGACAGTTTAATGAAAAACTGTTTTTT. V is TRBV7-2 and J is TRBJ1-4; 7 bases line up with TRBD1. This CDR3 has 15 amino acids. Germline CDR1 is SGHTA and CDR2 is FQGNSA. V lost 3 bases to trimming and J lost 4 bases; unmatched junction nucleotides: 5.

This chain joins TRBV28 and TRBJ1-1, with D maybe TRBD1 (6 bases). V was clipped by 6 bases and J by 5 bases, with 19 bases between them. The CDR3 covers 15 residues. CDR1 MDHEN and CDR2 SYDVKM come from the germline V gene. CDR3 protein: CASSSRGGRWTEAFF. The CDR3, as DNA: TGTGCCAGCAGCTCTAGGGGGGGCAGGTGGACTGAAGCTTTCTTT.

V usage is TRBV12-5 and J usage is TRBJ1-4; possibly TRBD1 for D (6 bases). The CDR3 has 16 residues. Germline lookup yields CDR1 LGHNT and CDR2 FRNRAP. Deletions cut 3 bases from V and 4 bases from J, with 15 bases between. CDR3: CASGFNLGTLNEKLFF. DNA for the CDR3: TGTGCTAGTGGTTTCAACCTCGGGACACTTAATGAAAAACTGTTTTTT.

This clonotype has ten or more counts. This chain joins TRBV7-2 and TRBJ2-3; TRBD1 is a possible D gene (7 bases). Trimming removed 5 bases at V and 5 bases at J, with 17 bases between. CDR1 and CDR2 from the germline V gene are SGHTA and FQGNSA. The CDR3 is 15 residues long. CDR3 residues: CASSPGGGSLDTQYF. CDR3 DNA: TGTGCCAGCAGCCCAGGGGGAGGAAGCCTAGATACGCAGTATTTT.

Details on this clonotype: Sequence at one end of the junction differs from germline and may be a read error. The CDR3 spells CVSTSHKALRANVLTF. The CDR3, as DNA: TGTGTCAGCACCTCTCATAAGGCTCTGCGGGCCAACGTCCTGACTTTC. The chain joins TRBV6-1 to TRBJ2-6; D not resolved. Germline V gene lookup returns CDR1 MNHNS and CDR2 SASEGT. The CDR3 runs to 16 residues.

The V and J genes are TRBV2 and TRBJ2-7; D tentatively fits TRBD1 or TRBD2 (5 bases each). The CDR3 consists of 12 residues. Between the trimmed V and J ends, which lost 11 bases and 7 bases, there was a span of 18 bases. CDR1 is SNHLY and CDR2 is FYNNEI in the germline V gene. The CDR3 nucleotides read TGTGCCGCTGGGACGGCCAAGGGGGAGCAGTACTTC. It specifies CAAGTAKGEQYF. Combining the CDR3 with reference TRBV2 and TRBJ2-7 gives the whole variable domain EPEVTQTPSHQVTQMGQEVILRCVPISNHLYFYWYRQILGQKVEFLVSFYNNEISEKSEIFDDQFSVERPDGSNFTLKIRSTKLEDSAMYFCAAGTAKGEQYFGPGTRLTVT.

This clonotype has more than one count but fewer than ten. V usage is TRBV27 and J usage is TRBJ1-5; no reliable D call. This CDR3 has 13 residues. Germline CDR1 MNHEY, CDR2 SMNVEV (reference sequence). With 6 bases removed from V and 4 bases from J, the gap between germline ends came to 10 bases. In DNA form, the CDR3 reads TGTGCCAGCAGAGCAGTTACTAATCAGCCCCAGCATTTT. Translated: CASRAVTNQPQHF.

V is TRBV12-3 or TRBV12-4 and J is TRBJ1-2; D uncertain. V dropped 6 bases and J dropped 8 bases, with 10 bases sitting between them. The CDR3 spans 11 residues. CDR3: CASRSYWGYTF. The CDR3, as DNA: TGTGCCAGCAGATCCTACTGGGGCTACACCTTC.

The gene calls are TRBV27 and TRBJ2-5; a possible D gene is TRBD2 (7 bases). The CDR3 covers 14 residues. V lost 0 bases to trimming and J lost 7 bases, with 12 bases between them. Germline V lookup: CDR1 MNHEY, CDR2 SMNVEV (reference sequence). The CDR3 protein is CASSLSGGARTQYF. The DNA for the CDR3 is TGTGCCAGCAGTTTATCGGGGGGGGCGAGGACCCAGTACTTC.

V and J are TRBV11-2 and TRBJ1-1; D not resolved. With 4 bases removed from V and 5 bases from J, the gap between germline ends came to 8 bases. This CDR3 region has 12 residues. The V gene's germline CDR1 is SGHAT and CDR2 FQNNGV. CDR3 coding DNA: TGTGCCAGCAGCTCCCCAGCTACTGAAGCTTTCTTT. Translated, it gives CASSSPATEAFF.

This clonotype was observed a single time. The rearrangement joins TRBV9 to TRBJ2-2, with TRBD2 matching over 9 bases. Germline CDR1 SGDLS, CDR2 YYNGEE. The CDR3 sequence is 16 residues long. V lost 0 bases and J lost 5; bases outside the gene matches: 5. The CDR3 spells CASSVDSRGGTGELFF. CDR3 sequence (DNA): TGTGCCAGCAGCGTAGACTCGCGGGGGGGTACCGGGGAGCTGTTTTTT. The variable domain in full, with the rest retrieved from reference TRBV9 and TRBJ2-2, is DSGVTQTPKHLITATGQRVTLRCSPRSGDLSVYWYQQSLDQGLQFLIQYYNGEERAKGNILERFSAQQFPDLHSELNLSSLELGDSALYFCASSVDSRGGTGELFFGEGSRLTVL.